This record covers a single T cell receptor (beta chain). The source of the sample is a study of beta chain features in type 1 diabetes. Overall study context: Patients were similar to healthy donors in age and gender (as well as in cell yields).

Every bit of the isolated RNA underwent reverse transcription, so sequencing read expressed TCRB transcripts. Sequenced by immunoSEQ multiplex PCR; TCRdb stores in-frame clones only, minus some. Altogether 300,000 or so clones are present, 8% being singletons, with the ten largest covering approximately 0.47%. Germline loops: CDR1 SEHNR, CDR2 FQNEAQ (reference sequence). The CDR3 has 15 residues. With 3 bases removed from V and 5 bases from J, the gap between germline ends came to 14 bases. This TCR was recovered from a woman between 18 and 29 years old in good health. Material for sequencing was central memory CD4+ T cells from blood. This chain connects TRBV7-9 to TRBJ2-4; D is perhaps TRBD2 (6 bases). The CDR3 region is CASSLSVPGENIQYF. The DNA of the CDR3 is TGTGCCAGCAGCTTGTCTGTCCCGGGGGAAAACATTCAGTACTTC.